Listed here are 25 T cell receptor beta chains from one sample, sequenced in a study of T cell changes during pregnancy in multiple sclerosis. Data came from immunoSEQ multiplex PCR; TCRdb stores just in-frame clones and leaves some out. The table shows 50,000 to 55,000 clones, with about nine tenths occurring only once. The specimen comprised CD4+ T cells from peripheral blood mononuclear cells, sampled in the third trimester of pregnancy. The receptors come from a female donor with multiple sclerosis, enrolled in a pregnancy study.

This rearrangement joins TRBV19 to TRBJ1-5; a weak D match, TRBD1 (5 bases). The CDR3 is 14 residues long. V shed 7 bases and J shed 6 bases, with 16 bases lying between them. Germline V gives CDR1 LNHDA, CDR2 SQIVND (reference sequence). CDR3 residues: CASTPGEFGQPQHF. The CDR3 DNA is TGTGCCAGTACCCCGGGGGAGTTCGGTCAGCCCCAGCATTTT.

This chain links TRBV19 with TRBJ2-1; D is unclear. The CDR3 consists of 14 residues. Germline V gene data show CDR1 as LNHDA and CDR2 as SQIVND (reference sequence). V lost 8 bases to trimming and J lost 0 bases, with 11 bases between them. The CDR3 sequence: CASPSADSYNEQFF. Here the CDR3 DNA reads TGTGCCAGTCCCTCTGCGGACTCCTACAATGAGCAGTTCTTC.

For the CDR3, the DNA is TGTGCCAGCAGTTACTTGGCAGGAAACACCATATATTTT. Its protein product is CASSYLAGNTIYF. V gene TRBV6-6 combines with J gene TRBJ1-3, with no clear D. Germline V gives CDR1 MNHNY, CDR2 SVGAGI (reference sequence). The V end lost 1 base, the J end lost 4 bases, and 5 bases lay between the germline ends. The CDR3 runs to 13 residues.

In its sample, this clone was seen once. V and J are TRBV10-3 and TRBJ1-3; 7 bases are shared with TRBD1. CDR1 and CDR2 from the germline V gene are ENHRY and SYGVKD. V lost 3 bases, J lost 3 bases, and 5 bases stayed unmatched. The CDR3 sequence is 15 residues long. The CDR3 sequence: CAISDQTGNGNTIYF. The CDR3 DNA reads TGTGCCATCAGTGATCAGACAGGGAATGGAAACACCATATATTTT.

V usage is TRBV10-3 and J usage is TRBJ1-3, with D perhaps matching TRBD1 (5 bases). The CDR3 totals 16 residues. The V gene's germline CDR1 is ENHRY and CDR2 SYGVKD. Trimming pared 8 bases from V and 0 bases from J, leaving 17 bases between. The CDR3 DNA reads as TGTGCCATCGGGCTTGGGGGGACCATCTCTGGAAACACCATATATTTT. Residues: CAIGLGGTISGNTIYF.

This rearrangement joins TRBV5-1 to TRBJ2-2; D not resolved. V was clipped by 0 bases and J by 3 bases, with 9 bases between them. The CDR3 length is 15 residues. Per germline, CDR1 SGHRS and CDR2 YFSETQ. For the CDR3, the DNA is TGCGCCAGCAGCTTGGTTGTCTCCGACACCGGGGAGCTGTTTTTT. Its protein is CASSLVVSDTGELFF.

The CDR3 reads CASSYFPGQVGYGYTF. The CDR3 DNA sequence: TGTGCCAGCAGTTACTTCCCAGGACAGGTGGGCTATGGCTACACCTTC. V and J are TRBV6-6 and TRBJ1-2; 7 nucleotides align to TRBD1. The CDR3 spans 16 residues. V shed 1 base and J 4 bases; nucleotides not matched to a gene: 9. Germline-derived CDR1 and CDR2 are MNHNY and SVGAGI (reference sequence).

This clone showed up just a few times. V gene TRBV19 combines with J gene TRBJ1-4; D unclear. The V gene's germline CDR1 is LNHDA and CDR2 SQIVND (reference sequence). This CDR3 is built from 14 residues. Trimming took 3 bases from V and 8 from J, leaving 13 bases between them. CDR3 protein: CASSMPAVAEKLFF. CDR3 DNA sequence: TGTGCCAGTAGTATGCCCGCGGTGGCGGAAAAACTGTTTTTT.

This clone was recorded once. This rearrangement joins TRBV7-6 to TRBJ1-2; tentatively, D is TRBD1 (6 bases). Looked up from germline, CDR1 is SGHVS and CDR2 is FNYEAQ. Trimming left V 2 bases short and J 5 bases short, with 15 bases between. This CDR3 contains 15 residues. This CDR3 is CASSLSAGARYGYTF. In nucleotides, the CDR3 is TGTGCCAGCAGCTTATCCGCGGGGGCCCGTTATGGCTACACCTTC.

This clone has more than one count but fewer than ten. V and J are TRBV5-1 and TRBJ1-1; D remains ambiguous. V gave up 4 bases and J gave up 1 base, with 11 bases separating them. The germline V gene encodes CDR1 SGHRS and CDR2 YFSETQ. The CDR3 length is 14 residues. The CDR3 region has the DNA TGCGCCAGCAGCATAAGCGCGGCGAACACTGAAGCTTTCTTT. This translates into CASSISAANTEAFF.

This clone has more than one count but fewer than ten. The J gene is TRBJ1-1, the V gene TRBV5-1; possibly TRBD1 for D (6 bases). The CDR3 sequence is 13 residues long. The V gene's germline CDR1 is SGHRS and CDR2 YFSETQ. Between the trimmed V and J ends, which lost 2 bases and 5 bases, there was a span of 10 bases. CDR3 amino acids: CASSLTGRTEAFF. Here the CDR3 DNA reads TGCGCCAGCAGCTTAACAGGGCGAACTGAAGCTTTCTTT.

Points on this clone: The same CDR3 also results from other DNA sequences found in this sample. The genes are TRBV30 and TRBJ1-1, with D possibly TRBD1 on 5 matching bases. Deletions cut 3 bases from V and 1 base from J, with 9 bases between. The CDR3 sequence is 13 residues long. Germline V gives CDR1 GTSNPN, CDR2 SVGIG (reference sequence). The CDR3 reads CAWSRGGNTEAFF. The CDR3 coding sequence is TGTGCCTGGAGCCGCGGGGGGAACACTGAAGCTTTCTTT.

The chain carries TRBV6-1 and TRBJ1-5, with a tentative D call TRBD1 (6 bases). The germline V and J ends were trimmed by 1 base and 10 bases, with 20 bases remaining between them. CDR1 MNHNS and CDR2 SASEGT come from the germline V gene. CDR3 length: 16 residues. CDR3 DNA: TGTGCCAGCAGTGAAGGCGGCCAGGGGTTGGCTTATCCCCAGCATTTT. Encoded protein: CASSEGGQGLAYPQHF.

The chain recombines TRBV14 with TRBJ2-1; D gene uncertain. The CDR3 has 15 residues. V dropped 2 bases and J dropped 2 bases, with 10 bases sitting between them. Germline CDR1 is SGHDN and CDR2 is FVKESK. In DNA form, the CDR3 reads TGTGCCAGCAGCCAACTATCAAGCCCCTACAATGAGCAGTTCTTC. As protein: CASSQLSSPYNEQFF.

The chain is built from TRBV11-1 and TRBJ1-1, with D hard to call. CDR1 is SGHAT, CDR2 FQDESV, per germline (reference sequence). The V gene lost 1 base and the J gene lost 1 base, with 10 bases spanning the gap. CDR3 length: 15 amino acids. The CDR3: CASSLGYTENTEAFF. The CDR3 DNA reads TGTGCCAGCAGCTTAGGGTACACAGAGAACACTGAAGCTTTCTTT.

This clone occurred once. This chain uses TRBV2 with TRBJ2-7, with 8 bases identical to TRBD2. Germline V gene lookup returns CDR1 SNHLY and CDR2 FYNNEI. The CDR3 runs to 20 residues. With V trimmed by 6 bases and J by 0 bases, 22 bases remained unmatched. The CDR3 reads CASSDRGGEKGRRSSYEQYF. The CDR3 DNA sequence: TGTGCCAGCAGCGACCGGGGGGGGGAAAAAGGACGGAGAAGCTCCTACGAGCAGTACTTC.

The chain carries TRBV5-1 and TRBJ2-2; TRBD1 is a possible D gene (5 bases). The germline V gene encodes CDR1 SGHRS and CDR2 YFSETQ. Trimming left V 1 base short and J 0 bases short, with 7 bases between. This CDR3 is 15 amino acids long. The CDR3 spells CASSLRTTNTGELFF. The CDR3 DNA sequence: TGCGCCAGCAGCTTGCGGACAACGAACACCGGGGAGCTGTTTTTT. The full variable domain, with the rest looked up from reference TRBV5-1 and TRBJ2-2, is KAGVTQTPRYLIKTRGQQVTLSCSPISGHRSVSWYQQTPGQGLQFLFEYFSETQRNKGNFPGRFSGRQFSNSRSEMNVSTLELGDSALYLCASSLRTTNTGELFFGEGSRLTVL.

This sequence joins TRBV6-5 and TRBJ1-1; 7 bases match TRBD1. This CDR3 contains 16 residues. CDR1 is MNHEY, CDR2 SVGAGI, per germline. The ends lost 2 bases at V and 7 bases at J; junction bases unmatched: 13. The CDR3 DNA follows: TGTGCCAGCAGTTACATATCCGGGACAGATCCTATTGAAGCTTTCTTT. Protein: CASSYISGTDPIEAFF.

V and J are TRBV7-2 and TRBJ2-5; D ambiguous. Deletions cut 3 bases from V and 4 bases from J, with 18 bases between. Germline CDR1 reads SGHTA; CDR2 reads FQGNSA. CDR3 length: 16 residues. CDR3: CASSFAALTITETQYF. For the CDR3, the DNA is TGTGCCAGCAGCTTCGCGGCCTTAACTATAACAGAGACCCAGTACTTC.

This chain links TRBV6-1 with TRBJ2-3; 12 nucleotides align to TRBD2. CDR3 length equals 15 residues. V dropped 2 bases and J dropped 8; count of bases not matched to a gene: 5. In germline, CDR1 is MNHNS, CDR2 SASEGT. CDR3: CASSEILAGGGTQYF. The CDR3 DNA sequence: TGTGCCAGCAGTGAAATACTAGCGGGGGGTGGTACGCAGTATTTT.

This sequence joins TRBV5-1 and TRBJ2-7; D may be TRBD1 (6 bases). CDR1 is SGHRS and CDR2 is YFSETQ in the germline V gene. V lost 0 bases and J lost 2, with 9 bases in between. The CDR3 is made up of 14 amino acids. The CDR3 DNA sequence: TGCGCCAGCAGCTTGGGACAGGCCCCCTACGAGCAGTACTTC. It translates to CASSLGQAPYEQYF.

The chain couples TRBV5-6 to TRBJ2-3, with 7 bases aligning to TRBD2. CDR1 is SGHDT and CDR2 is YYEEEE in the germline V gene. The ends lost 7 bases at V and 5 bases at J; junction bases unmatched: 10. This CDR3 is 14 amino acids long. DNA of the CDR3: TGTGCCAGCCGGCGAGCGGGGCAGGGAGATACGCAGTATTTT. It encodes CASRRAGQGDTQYF.

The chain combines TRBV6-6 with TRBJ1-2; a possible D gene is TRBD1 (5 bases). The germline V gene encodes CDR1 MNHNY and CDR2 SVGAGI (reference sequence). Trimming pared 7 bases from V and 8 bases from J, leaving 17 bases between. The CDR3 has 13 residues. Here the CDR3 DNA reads TGTGCCAGCATTACCCGGGACGCGGGAGGCTACACCTTC. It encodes CASITRDAGGYTF.

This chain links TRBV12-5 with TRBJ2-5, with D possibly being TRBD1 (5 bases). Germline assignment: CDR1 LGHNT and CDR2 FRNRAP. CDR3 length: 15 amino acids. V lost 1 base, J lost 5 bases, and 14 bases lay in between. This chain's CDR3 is CASGLGAGFGETQYF. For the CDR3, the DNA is TGTGCTAGTGGTTTGGGCGCAGGGTTCGGGGAGACCCAGTACTTC.

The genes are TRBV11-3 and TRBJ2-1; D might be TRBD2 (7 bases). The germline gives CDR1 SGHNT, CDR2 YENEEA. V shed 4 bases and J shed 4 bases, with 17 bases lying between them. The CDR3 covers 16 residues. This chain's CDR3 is CASSSGTAGAYNEQFF. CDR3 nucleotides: TGTGCCAGCAGCTCCGGAACGGCGGGGGCTTACAATGAGCAGTTCTTC.